Shown below are 19 T cell receptor beta chains from a single sample sequenced in a study of cytomegalovirus exposure and HLA in healthy donors. Assay used: immunoSEQ multiplex PCR; TCRdb lists only in-frame clones, some missing. The sample yields 100,000 or so clones, about 95% seen once. Sequenced sample: PBMCs. These receptors came from a woman in her late teens or twenties in good health and CMV-seronegative.

This clone was seen a single time. The chain employs TRBV29-1 and TRBJ2-5; 7 bases align to TRBD1. The ends lost 3 bases at V and 5 bases at J; junction bases unmatched: 12. The CDR3 is 15 residues long. The germline gives CDR1 SQVTM, CDR2 ANQGSEA. CDR3 DNA: TGCAGCGTTGAGGGCCGTGACAGGGCTCGGGAGACCCAGTACTTC. Translation gives CSVEGRDRARETQYF.

The gene calls are TRBV7-6 and TRBJ1-3, with D possibly TRBD1 on 5 matching bases. Germline V gives CDR1 SGHVS, CDR2 FNYEAQ. The length of the CDR3 is 16 residues. V shed 1 base and J shed 0 bases, with 10 bases lying between them. The CDR3 nucleotides are TGTGCCAGCAGCTTAGGGCAGGGTACCTCTGGAAACACCATATATTTT. Protein: CASSLGQGTSGNTIYF.

The rearrangement links TRBV10-3 to TRBJ2-3; TRBD1 matches at 8 bases. Per the germline V gene, CDR1 is ENHRY and CDR2 is SYGVKD. There are 15 residues in the CDR3. The junction had 6 bases not matched to a gene; V was cut back by 3 bases and J by 4 bases. DNA for the CDR3: TGTGCCATCAGTGACTTTGGACAGGGAGCAGATACGCAGTATTTT. This gives the protein CAISDFGQGADTQYF.

The genes are TRBV2 and TRBJ1-2, with D possibly matching TRBD1 (5 bases). Germline V CDR1 and CDR2: SNHLY, FYNNEI. This CDR3 has 13 amino acids. The V gene lost 2 bases and the J gene lost 5 bases, with 9 bases spanning the gap. CDR3: CASSEQGQYGYTF. The CDR3 DNA is TGTGCCAGCAGTGAACAGGGCCAATATGGCTACACCTTC.

This chain links TRBV7-9 with TRBJ2-7, with D tentatively TRBD1 (5 bases). The CDR3 runs to 14 residues. The germline V gene has CDR1 SEHNR and CDR2 FQNEAQ (reference sequence). V lost 0 bases and J 4 bases, leaving 10 bases between the germline ends. CDR3 residues: CASSLAQGTYEQYF. Here the CDR3 DNA reads TGTGCCAGCAGCTTAGCGCAGGGTACATACGAGCAGTACTTC.

V and J are TRBV9 and TRBJ2-3; 9 nucleotides match TRBD1. Germline V CDR1 and CDR2: SGDLS, YYNGEE. Trimming cost V 6 bases and J 3 bases; bases outside gene matches: 2. This CDR3 contains 13 residues. CDR3 coding DNA: TGTGCCAGCAACAGGGGGCGAACAGATACGCAGTATTTT. This codes for CASNRGRTDTQYF.

The chain recombines TRBV6-6 with TRBJ1-4; D not certain. Germline V CDR1 and CDR2: MNHNY, SVGAGI (reference sequence). The CDR3 is 16 residues long. The V end lost 6 bases, the J end lost 1 base, and 15 bases lay between the germline ends. The CDR3 protein is CASSLQIQLTNEKLFF. In DNA form, the CDR3 reads TGTGCCAGCAGCTTACAAATACAGCTAACTAATGAAAAACTGTTTTTT.

The rearrangement uses TRBV29-1 and TRBJ1-1; D is ambiguous. V was shortened by 2 bases and J by 1 base, with 5 bases between the two germline ends. The CDR3 is 12 amino acids. Germline loops: CDR1 SQVTM, CDR2 ANQGSEA. CDR3 nucleotide sequence: TGCAGCGTTGAACCAGGGAACACTGAAGCTTTCTTT. Amino acid sequence: CSVEPGNTEAFF.

The J gene is TRBJ1-5, the V gene TRBV4-1, with unresolved D. Trimming cost V 0 bases and J 6 bases, with 9 bases left between them. Germline V CDR1 and CDR2: MGHRA, YSYEKL. The CDR3 consists of 14 residues. In DNA form, the CDR3 reads TGCGCCAGCAGCCAAGACCAGGTTTTTCAGCCCCAGCATTTT. Residues: CASSQDQVFQPQHF.

The chain has TRBV19 and TRBJ1-2; TRBD1 might be the D (6 bases). Trimming cost V 7 bases and J 1 base, with 16 bases left between them. Germline CDR1 and CDR2: LNHDA and SQIVND (reference sequence). This CDR3 spans 15 amino acids. CDR3 residues: CASMQEGGFNYGYTF. CDR3 nucleotide sequence: TGTGCCAGTATGCAAGAGGGGGGGTTTAACTATGGCTACACCTTC.

The rearrangement uses TRBV25-1 and TRBJ2-7; D remains ambiguous. The V end was cut by 6 bases, the J end by 0 bases, with 12 bases between. Germline V lookup: CDR1 MGHDK, CDR2 SYGVNS. This CDR3 spans 14 amino acids. The CDR3 region has the DNA TGTGCCAGCAGCAAAATCAGTCTCTCCTACGAGCAGTACTTC. This gives the protein CASSKISLSYEQYF.

V and J are TRBV25-1 and TRBJ1-4; D remains unclear. Germline-derived CDR1 and CDR2 are MGHDK and SYGVNS. Between the trimmed V and J ends, which lost 2 bases and 4 bases, there was a span of 5 bases. The CDR3 contains 13 residues. The CDR3 protein is CASSEQDNEKLFF. As DNA, the CDR3 is TGTGCCAGCAGTGAACAGGATAATGAAAAACTGTTTTTT.

The chain uses TRBV19 and TRBJ2-1; 13 bases are a match to TRBD2. CDR3 length: 14 residues. Unmatched junction bases numbered 5, after V lost 6 bases and J lost 9 bases. Germline V gene data show CDR1 as LNHDA and CDR2 as SQIVND (reference sequence). The CDR3 DNA sequence: TGTGCCAGTAGGGGACTAGCGGGAATTGGTGAGCAGTTCTTC. Its protein is CASRGLAGIGEQFF.

This chain links TRBV5-6 with TRBJ1-2, with D maybe TRBD1 (6 bases). Trimming shortened V by 6 bases and J by 4 bases, and 16 bases separated the two germline ends. Germline V gene sequence: CDR1 SGHDT, CDR2 YYEEEE. The CDR3 contains 14 residues. The CDR3 bases are TGTGCCAGCACCCGGGGGCGGGAGCCCTATGGCTACACCTTC. It yields the protein CASTRGREPYGYTF.

The J gene is TRBJ2-1, the V gene TRBV7-9; 9 nucleotides agree with TRBD2. CDR1 SEHNR and CDR2 FQNEAQ come from the germline V gene (reference sequence). The CDR3 sequence is 16 residues long. The trim removed 6 bases at V and 3 bases at J, leaving 9 bases unmatched. Written as DNA, the CDR3 is TGTGCCAGCAGTTTTCCCGTGACTAGCGGCTACAATGAGCAGTTCTTC. Encoded protein: CASSFPVTSGYNEQFF.

This clone appeared a single time. V and J are TRBV19 and TRBJ2-5, with 9 bases matching TRBD1. Germline V gene lookup returns CDR1 LNHDA and CDR2 SQIVND (reference sequence). Trimming took 6 bases from V and 3 from J; bases not matched to a gene: 5. This CDR3 region has 14 residues. Here the CDR3 reads CASSQGTGKETQYF. The DNA of the CDR3 is TGTGCCAGTAGCCAAGGGACAGGGAAAGAGACCCAGTACTTC.

The rearrangement uses TRBV7-2 and TRBJ1-1; 10 bases line up with TRBD1. Germline CDR1 and CDR2: SGHTA and FQGNSA. After removal of 2 bases from V and 0 bases from J, the junction contained 9 bases not matched to a gene. The CDR3 runs to 18 residues. The CDR3 reads CASSLRSGTGDLNTEAFF. The CDR3 DNA reads TGTGCCAGCAGCTTAAGGTCCGGGACAGGGGACTTGAACACTGAAGCTTTCTTT.

The chain employs TRBV13 and TRBJ2-1; the match to TRBD1 covers 9 bases. Germline trimming cut 2 bases from V and 6 bases from J; bases unmatched to any gene: 5. Germline CDR1 PRHDT, CDR2 FYEKMQ (reference sequence). The CDR3 is made up of 15 amino acids. CDR3 sequence (DNA): TGTGCCAGCAGCTTAACGGACAGGGGTGGCAATGAGCAGTTCTTC. This codes for CASSLTDRGGNEQFF.

The gene calls are TRBV30 and TRBJ2-7; 11 bases are a match to TRBD2. Trimming removed 2 bases from V and 5 bases from J; junction bases left unmatched: 8. Germline loops: CDR1 GTSNPN, CDR2 SVGIG (reference sequence). There are 15 residues in the CDR3. The DNA for the CDR3 is TGTGCCTGGAGTACACCACTAGCGGGAGCCAACGAGCAGTACTTC. Protein product: CAWSTPLAGANEQYF.